Listed below are T cell receptor beta chains from one sample, sequenced in a study of cytomegalovirus exposure and HLA in healthy donors. The repertoire was sequenced with immunoSEQ multiplex PCR; TCRdb's copy has only in-frame clones and lacks some. The sample includes 120,000 or so clones, 82% of them seen just once. Sequencing was carried out using PBMCs. These receptors were obtained from a male donor in good health and CMV-seropositive. The CDR3 runs from the conserved cysteine through the conserved F or W. The D gene is left open where the match is weak.

j_call | v_call | d_call | cdr3_nt | cdr3_aa
TRBJ2-2 | TRBV4-1 | . | TGCGCCAGCAGCCCCCCGGCCGGGGAGCTGTTTTTT | CASSPPAGELFF
TRBJ2-2 | TRBV7-2 | TRBD2 | TGTGCCAGCAGCTTAGCAGAGCGGACTAGCGGGAGGGTCGCCGGGGAGCTGTTTTTT | CASSLAERTSGRVAGELFF
TRBJ2-7 | TRBV9 | TRBD2 | TGTGCCAGCAGCGCCGTAGCGGGGGAGGGCTCCTACGAGCAGTACTTC | CASSAVAGEGSYEQYF
TRBJ2-1 | TRBV5-4 | . | TGTGCCAGCAGCCCCAACAATGAGCAGTTCTTC | CASSPNNEQFF
TRBJ2-7 | TRBV27 | TRBD1 | TGTGCCAGCAGTTTCGGGACAGAGGGGTTCGAGCAGTACTTC | CASSFGTEGFEQYF
TRBJ1-1 | TRBV5-1 | . | TGCGCCAGCAGCTTGGACCACAGGGACGAAGGCCTATGGGGAACTGAAGCTTTCTTT | CASSLDHRDEGLWGTEAFF
TRBJ2-7 | TRBV21-1 | . | TGTGCCATCAAAGCAGGTTGTGTCTACGAGCAGTACTTC | CAIKAGCVYEQYF
TRBJ1-5 | TRBV15 | TRBD1 | TGTGCCACCAGCAGGTTCCGACAGGGAGGTCAGCCCCAGCATTTT | CATSRFRQGGQPQHF
TRBJ2-3 | TRBV28 | TRBD2 | TGTGCCAGCAGTTTATTTGGGGGGGGACGGAGAATGACTAGCACAGATACGCAGTATTTT | CASSLFGGGRRMTSTDTQYF
TRBJ2-1 | TRBV29-1 | . | TGCAGCGGCTCCGACGTGCTACACTCCTACAGTGAGCAGTTCTTC | CSGSDVLHSYSEQFF
TRBJ2-7 | TRBV27 | . | TGTGCCAGCAGTTCGCGGGCGACCTACGAGCAGTACTTC | CASSSRATYEQYF
TRBJ2-7 | TRBV28 | TRBD2 | TGTGCCAGCAGCCTGACTAGCGGTTCCTACGAGCAGTACTTC | CASSLTSGSYEQYF
TRBJ1-2 | TRBV30 | . | TGTGCCTGGCTAAGAGGTGGCTACACCTTC | CAWLRGGYTF
TRBJ2-2 | TRBV27 | . | TGTGCCAGCAGTCACTACAGGGTCACCGGGGAGCTGTTTTTT | CASSHYRVTGELFF
TRBJ2-7 | TRBV20-1 | TRBD1 | TGCAGTGCTCCCAGGGGGCGGGAGCAGTACTTC | CSAPRGREQYF
TRBJ2-5 | TRBV6-6 | . | TGTGCCAGCAGAGGATCGGCAGCGCAAGAGACCCAGTACTTC | CASRGSAAQETQYF
TRBJ2-3 | TRBV19 | . | TGTGCCAGTAGACAGGGATTGAGCACAGATACGCAGTATTTT | CASRQGLSTDTQYF
TRBJ1-1 | TRBV2 | . | TGTGCCAGCAGTGTGGGAGGGCGGAACACTGAAGCTTTCTTT | CASSVGGRNTEAFF